This TCR beta chain was sequenced in a study of blood T cell repertoires in COVID-19. Study summary: The United States, Italy and Spain provided the acute and convalescent COVID-19 samples.

V lost 7 bases and J 7 bases, leaving 16 bases between the germline ends. Germline V gene sequence: CDR1 SGHTA, CDR2 FQGNSA. CDR3 length equals 14 residues. Clinical histories supplied by participants themselves formed the basis of cohort assignment. Only in-frame clones appear in the TCRdb table, and some are missing; sequencing was by immunoSEQ multiplex PCR. The sample has more than 400,000 clones, 87% seen once; the top ten hold under 0.85%. The chain is built from TRBV7-2 and TRBJ1-4; tentatively, D is TRBD1 (5 bases). The sequence derives from a woman aged 18 to 35 who had recovered from COVID-19. Sequenced sample: PBMCs or T cells enriched from blood (not recorded which). The CDR3 DNA reads as TGTGCCAGCACACGGGGGGACGGCGCTGAAAAACTGTTTTTT. It encodes CASTRGDGAEKLFF.